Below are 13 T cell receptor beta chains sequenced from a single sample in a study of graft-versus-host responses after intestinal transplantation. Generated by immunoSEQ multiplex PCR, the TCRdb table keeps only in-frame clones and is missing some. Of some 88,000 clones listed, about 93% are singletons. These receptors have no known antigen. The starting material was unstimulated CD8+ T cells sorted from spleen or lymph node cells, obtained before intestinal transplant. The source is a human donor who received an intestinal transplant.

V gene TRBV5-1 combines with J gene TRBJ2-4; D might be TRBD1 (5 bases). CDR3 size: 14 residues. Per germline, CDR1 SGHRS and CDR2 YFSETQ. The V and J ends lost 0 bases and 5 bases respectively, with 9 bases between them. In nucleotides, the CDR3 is TGCGCCAGCAGCTTGGGGGGCTATCAAAACATTCAGTACTTC. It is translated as CASSLGGYQNIQYF.

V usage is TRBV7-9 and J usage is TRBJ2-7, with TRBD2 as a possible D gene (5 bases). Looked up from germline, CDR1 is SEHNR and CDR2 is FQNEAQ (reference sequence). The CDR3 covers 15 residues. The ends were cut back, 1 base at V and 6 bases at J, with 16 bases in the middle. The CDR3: CASSLGGPLGSEQYF. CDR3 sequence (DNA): TGTGCCAGCAGCTTAGGAGGGCCACTGGGTTCCGAGCAGTACTTC. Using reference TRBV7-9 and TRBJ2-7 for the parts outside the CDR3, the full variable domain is DTGVSQNPRHKITKRGQNVTFRCDPISEHNRLYWYRQTLGQGPEFLTYFQNEAQLEKSRLLSDRFSAERPKGSFSTLEIQRTEQGDSAMYLCASSLGGPLGSEQYFGPGTRLTVT.

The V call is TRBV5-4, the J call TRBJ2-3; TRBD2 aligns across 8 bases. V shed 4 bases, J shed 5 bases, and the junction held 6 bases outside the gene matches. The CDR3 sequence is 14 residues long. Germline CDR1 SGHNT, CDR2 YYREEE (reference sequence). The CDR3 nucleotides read TGTGCCAGCAGCCAGTGGGCGGGGGGAGATACGCAGTATTTT. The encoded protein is CASSQWAGGDTQYF.

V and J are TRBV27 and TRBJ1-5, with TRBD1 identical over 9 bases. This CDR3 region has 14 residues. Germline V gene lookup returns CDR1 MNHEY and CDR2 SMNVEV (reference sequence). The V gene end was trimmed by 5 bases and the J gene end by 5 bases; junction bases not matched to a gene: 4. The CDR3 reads CASSQQGADQPQHF. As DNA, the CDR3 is TGTGCCAGCAGTCAACAGGGGGCAGATCAGCCCCAGCATTTT.

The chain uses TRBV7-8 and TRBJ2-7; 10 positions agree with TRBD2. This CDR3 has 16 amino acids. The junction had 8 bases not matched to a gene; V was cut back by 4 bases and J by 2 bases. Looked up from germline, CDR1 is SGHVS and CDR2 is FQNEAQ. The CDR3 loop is CASSSGGAGGTYEQYF. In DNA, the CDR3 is TGTGCCAGCAGCTCGGGCGGAGCGGGGGGGACCTACGAGCAGTACTTC.

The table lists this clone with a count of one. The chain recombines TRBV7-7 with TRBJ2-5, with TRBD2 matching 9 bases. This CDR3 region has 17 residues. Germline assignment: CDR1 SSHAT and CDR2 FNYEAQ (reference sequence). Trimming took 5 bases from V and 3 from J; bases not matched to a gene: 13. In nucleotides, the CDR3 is TGTGCCAGCAGCCCCAATCCCGGCGGGGGGGCAGAAGAGACCCAGTACTTC. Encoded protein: CASSPNPGGGAEETQYF. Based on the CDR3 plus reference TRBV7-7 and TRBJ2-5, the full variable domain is GAGVSQSPRYKVTKRGQDVTLRCDPISSHATLYWYQQALGQGPEFLTYFNYEAQPDKSGLPSDRFSAERPEGSISTLTIQRTEQRDSAMYRCASSPNPGGGAEETQYFGPGTRLLVL.

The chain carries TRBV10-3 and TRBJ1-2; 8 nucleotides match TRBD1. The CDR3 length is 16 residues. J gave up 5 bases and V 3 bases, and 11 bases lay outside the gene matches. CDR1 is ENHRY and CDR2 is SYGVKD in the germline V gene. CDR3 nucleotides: TGTGCCATCAGTGACCCAGGACAGGGAAGATATTATGGCTACACCTTC. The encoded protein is CAISDPGQGRYYGYTF.

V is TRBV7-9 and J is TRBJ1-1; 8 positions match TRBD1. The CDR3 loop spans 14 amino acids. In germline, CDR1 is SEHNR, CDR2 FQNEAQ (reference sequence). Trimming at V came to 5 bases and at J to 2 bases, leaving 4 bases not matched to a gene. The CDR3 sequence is CASSPTGANTEAFF. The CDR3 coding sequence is TGTGCCAGCAGCCCGACAGGGGCTAACACTGAAGCTTTCTTT.

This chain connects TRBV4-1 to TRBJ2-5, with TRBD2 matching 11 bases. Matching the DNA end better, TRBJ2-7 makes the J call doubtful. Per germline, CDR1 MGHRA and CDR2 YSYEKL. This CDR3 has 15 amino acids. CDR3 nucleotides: TGCGCCAGCAGCCGGTTCCTTAGCGGGGGGGTCGAGCAGTACTTC. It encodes CASSRFLSGGVEQYF.

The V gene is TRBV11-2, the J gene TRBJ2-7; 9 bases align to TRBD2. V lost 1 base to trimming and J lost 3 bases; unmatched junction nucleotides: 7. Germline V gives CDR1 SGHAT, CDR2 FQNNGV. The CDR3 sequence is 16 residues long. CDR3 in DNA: TGTGCCAGCAGCTTAGGCCCAGCGGGGGGACTCTACGAGCAGTACTTC. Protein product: CASSLGPAGGLYEQYF.

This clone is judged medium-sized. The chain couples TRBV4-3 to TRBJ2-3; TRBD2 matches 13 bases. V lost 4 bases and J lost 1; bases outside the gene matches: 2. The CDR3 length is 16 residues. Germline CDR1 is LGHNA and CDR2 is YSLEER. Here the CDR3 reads CASSPGTSGGTDTQYF. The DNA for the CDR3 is TGCGCCAGCAGCCCAGGGACTAGCGGGGGCACAGATACGCAGTATTTT.

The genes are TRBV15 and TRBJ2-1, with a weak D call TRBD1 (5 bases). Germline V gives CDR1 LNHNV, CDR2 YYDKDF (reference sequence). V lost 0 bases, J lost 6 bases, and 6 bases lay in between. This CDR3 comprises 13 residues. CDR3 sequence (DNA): TGTGCCACCAGCAGAGATGGGGCCAATGAGCAGTTCTTC. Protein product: CATSRDGANEQFF.

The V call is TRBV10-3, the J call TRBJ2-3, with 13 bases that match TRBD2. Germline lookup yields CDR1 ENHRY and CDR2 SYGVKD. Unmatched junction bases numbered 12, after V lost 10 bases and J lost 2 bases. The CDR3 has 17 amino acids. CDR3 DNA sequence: TGTGCCAGCTACTCGGGACTAGCGGGGTCCCTCACAGATACGCAGTATTTT. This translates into CASYSGLAGSLTDTQYF.